The 5 T cell receptor beta chains reported below all come from one sample, sequenced in a study of blood T cell repertoires in COVID-19. Assay: immunoSEQ multiplex PCR; the TCRdb copy retains only in-frame clones and omits some. Among 200,000 to 300,000 clones listed, around nine tenths were seen once. The specimen was PBMCs or T cells enriched from blood (not recorded which). The receptor source for this set is a woman in her thirties or forties who had been exposed to COVID-19.

The chain uses TRBV2 and TRBJ2-1, with D tentatively TRBD2 (5 bases). Germline V gene sequence: CDR1 SNHLY, CDR2 FYNNEI. The V end lost 3 bases, the J end lost 7 bases, and 13 bases lay between the germline ends. There are 14 residues in the CDR3. CDR3 DNA sequence: TGTGCCAGCAGTGATCTCGAGGGCCGGAATGAGCAGTTCTTC. Protein: CASSDLEGRNEQFF.

The chain joins TRBV6-2 or TRBV6-3 to TRBJ1-5; 8 nucleotides align to TRBD1. The CDR3 is 16 residues long. Trimming at V came to 5 bases and at J to 5 bases, leaving 11 bases not matched to a gene. The germline V gene encodes CDR1 MNHEY and CDR2 SVGEGT. CDR3 sequence (DNA): TGTGCCAGCAGTAAAAGCCGGACAGGGTGGGATCAGCCCCAGCATTTT. Residues: CASSKSRTGWDQPQHF.

The genes are TRBV21-1 and TRBJ2-5; TRBD1 reflects the table's D call only, with no check against the DNA. TRBV21-1 is a pseudogene locus. This CDR3 contains 15 residues. The CDR3 nucleotides read TGTGCCAGCAGCAACCCGACAGGCGCCGAAGAGACCCAGTACTTC. Translation gives CASSNPTGAEETQYF.

The genes are TRBV7-3 and TRBJ1-3, with D perhaps matching TRBD1 (5 bases). The CDR3 covers 14 residues. Germline assignment: CDR1 SGHTA and CDR2 FQGTGA. V gave up 5 bases and J gave up 3 bases, with 11 bases separating them. CDR3 protein: CASSLTVGGNTIYF. In DNA form, the CDR3 reads TGTGCCAGCAGCCTGACAGTTGGTGGAAACACCATATATTTT.

The CDR3 loop reads CASSSTPRDSNQPQHF. CDR3 in DNA: TGTGCCAGCAGCTCCACCCCGAGGGATAGCAATCAGCCCCAGCATTTT. V is TRBV7-2 and J is TRBJ1-5; D remains unclear. The CDR3 totals 16 residues. The V end lost 4 bases, the J end lost 0 bases, and 13 bases lay between the germline ends. Germline values: CDR1 SGHTA, CDR2 FQGNSA.